Presented here are 25 T cell receptor beta chains from one specimen sequenced in a study of shared clonotypes between healthy human individuals (dated by TCRdb to between 2020 and 2021). CD8 naive samples were CD45RO-negative cells positively selected for CCR7, giving a CD45RA+CCR7+ population that excluded TemRA cells. The library was made by the immunoSEQ multiplex PCR assay. TCRdb took this table from immuneACCESS and kept in-frame rearrangements with V and J called. Such tables lack part of the clones; where checked against another copy, unresolved V genes explain under half of the gap, and the rest is unexplained. Here the sample has hundreds of thousands of clones; roughly 98% occur a single time. Less than 0.35% of the sample is in the top ten clones. The sample was naive CD8+ T cells sorted from blood. What this sample's cell subset or site label stands for: CD45RA+CCR7+. Receptors originate from a man aged 25 to 45 in good health.

The J gene is TRBJ2-1, the V gene TRBV11-2; D ambiguous. From germline, CDR1 is SGHAT and CDR2 FQNNGV. Between the trimmed V and J ends, which lost 4 bases and 9 bases, there was a span of 10 bases. CDR3 length: 12 residues. Here the CDR3 reads CASSSRTVEQFF. The CDR3 bases are TGTGCCAGCAGCTCGAGGACGGTTGAGCAGTTCTTC. The full variable domain, in which reference TRBV11-2 and TRBJ2-1 provide the parts outside the CDR3, is EAGVAQSPRYKIIEKRQSVAFWCNPISGHATLYWYQQILGQGPKLLIQFQNNGVVDDSQLPKDRFSAERLKGVDSTLKIQPAKLEDSAVYLCASSSRTVEQFFGPGTRLTVL.

The chain has TRBV2 and TRBJ1-1; no clear D gene. Germline assignment: CDR1 SNHLY and CDR2 FYNNEI. Trimming took 4 bases from V and 11 from J, leaving 8 bases between them. The CDR3 runs 10 residues. The CDR3 nucleotides read TGTGCCAGCAGTGTCGGGCAGGCTTTCTTT. Translation gives CASSVGQAFF.

V usage is TRBV27 and J usage is TRBJ2-1; D could derive from TRBD1 or TRBD2 (5 bases each). Trimming left V 4 bases short and J 4 bases short, with 20 bases between. The V gene's germline CDR1 is MNHEY and CDR2 SMNVEV (reference sequence). The CDR3 length is 17 residues. This CDR3 is CASSSSAPGTAYNEQFF. CDR3 in DNA: TGTGCCAGCAGTTCCTCCGCTCCCGGGACCGCATACAATGAGCAGTTCTTC.

The rearrangement links TRBV11-2 to TRBJ2-7; possibly TRBD1 or TRBD2 for D (5 bases each). Trimming took off 1 base at V and 6 bases at J, with 16 bases between the two ends. The CDR3 runs to 15 residues. Germline CDR1 SGHAT, CDR2 FQNNGV. The CDR3 sequence: CASSLGQRGSGEQYF. The DNA of the CDR3 is TGTGCCAGCAGCTTAGGACAGAGGGGAAGTGGCGAGCAGTACTTC.

The V gene is TRBV16, the J gene TRBJ1-4; 7 bases line up with TRBD1. The CDR3 is 16 amino acids. V was pared by 0 bases and J by 6 bases, with 7 bases of the junction left unmatched. Germline V gene data show CDR1 as KGHSY and CDR2 as FQNENV. Here the CDR3 reads CASSQSRTGEDEKLFF. The CDR3, as DNA: TGTGCCAGCAGCCAATCCAGGACAGGTGAAGATGAAAAACTGTTTTTT. Using reference TRBV16 and TRBJ1-4 for the parts outside the CDR3, the full variable domain is GEEVAQTPKHLVRGEGQKAKLYCAPIKGHSYVFWYQQVLKNEFKFLISFQNENVFDETGMPKERFSAKCLPNSPCSLEIQATKLEDSAVYFCASSQSRTGEDEKLFFGSGTQLSVL.

The chain recombines TRBV5-1 with TRBJ1-2; maybe TRBD1 (5 bases). The CDR3 totals 14 residues. Trimming took 4 bases from V and 5 from J, leaving 15 bases between them. CDR1 is SGHRS, CDR2 YFSETQ, per germline. The CDR3 DNA sequence: TGCGCCAGCAGCCCAGGGACCGGTCGATATGGCTACACCTTC. Protein sequence: CASSPGTGRYGYTF.

This chain links TRBV4-1 with TRBJ2-7; tentatively, D is TRBD2 (5 bases). Trimming removed 1 base from V and 5 bases from J, with 6 bases in between. CDR3 size: 12 residues. Germline loops: CDR1 MGHRA, CDR2 YSYEKL. This CDR3 is CASSQGGDEQYF. CDR3 bases: TGCGCCAGCAGCCAAGGGGGAGACGAGCAGTACTTC.

The gene calls are TRBV19 and TRBJ2-2, with 7 bases that match TRBD1. The germline CDR1 and CDR2 sequences are LNHDA and SQIVND (reference sequence). This CDR3 is built from 19 residues. After removal of 8 bases from V and 0 bases from J, the junction contained 18 bases not matched to a gene. The CDR3 loop reads CASPHTNKTGMSNTGELFF. As DNA, the CDR3 is TGTGCCAGTCCCCACACAAACAAGACAGGGATGTCGAACACCGGGGAGCTGTTTTTT.

DNA of the CDR3: TGTGCCACCTCCAACCAACTAGCGGGAGGTCCTCAAGAGACCCAGTACTTC. This gives the protein CATSNQLAGGPQETQYF. This rearrangement joins TRBV27 to TRBJ2-5, with 12 bases lining up with TRBD2. Trimming removed 10 bases from V and 2 bases from J; junction bases left unmatched: 14. The CDR3 sequence is 17 residues long. Germline assignment: CDR1 MNHEY and CDR2 SMNVEV (reference sequence).

The chain combines TRBV27 with TRBJ2-7; 7 bases are shared with TRBD1. J gave up 5 bases and V 6 bases, and 10 bases lay outside the gene matches. Germline lookup yields CDR1 MNHEY and CDR2 SMNVEV (reference sequence). The CDR3 has 14 amino acids. The CDR3 DNA reads as TGTGCCAGCAGGCCGCTCGGGACAGTCGACGAGCAGTACTTC. Protein sequence: CASRPLGTVDEQYF.

The V and J genes are TRBV6-5 and TRBJ2-7; maybe TRBD2 (6 bases). The CDR3 runs to 13 residues. The germline gives CDR1 MNHEY, CDR2 SVGAGI. The ends were cut back, 2 bases at V and 4 bases at J, with 9 bases in the middle. This chain's CDR3 is CASSYMGGYEQYF. The DNA of the CDR3 is TGTGCCAGCAGTTACATGGGGGGTTACGAGCAGTACTTC.

The V call is TRBV7-9, the J call TRBJ2-2; D gene uncertain. Germline V gene lookup returns CDR1 SEHNR and CDR2 FQNEAQ (reference sequence). The CDR3 consists of 15 residues. The V gene lost 5 bases and the J gene lost 6 bases, with 16 bases spanning the gap. The CDR3 region has the DNA TGTGCCAGCAGCCCGGGCCCCTTAGTGGCCGGGGAGCTGTTTTTT. It specifies CASSPGPLVAGELFF.

This clone was found once. This chain joins TRBV9 and TRBJ1-2; D not certain. The CDR3 is 10 residues long. Per germline, CDR1 SGDLS and CDR2 YYNGEE. The V end was cut by 7 bases, the J end by 2 bases, with 3 bases between. This CDR3 reads CASYNYGYTF. The CDR3 nucleotides read TGTGCCAGCTACAACTATGGCTACACCTTC.

The genes are TRBV27 and TRBJ2-7; D is uncertain. Germline-derived CDR1 and CDR2 are MNHEY and SMNVEV (reference sequence). This CDR3 spans 13 amino acids. Trimming pared 2 bases from V and 2 bases from J, leaving 7 bases between. The CDR3 DNA is TGTGCCAGCAGTTTAACCCCCCCCTACGAGCAGTACTTC. Translating it yields CASSLTPPYEQYF.

Note on this clone: This same CDR3 is encoded by further DNA sequences in the sample. The chain carries TRBV29-1 and TRBJ2-1, with TRBD2 matching 11 bases. V dropped 2 bases and J dropped 4; count of bases not matched to a gene: 1. Germline V gives CDR1 SQVTM, CDR2 ANQGSEA. There are 14 residues in the CDR3. The DNA of the CDR3 is TGCAGCGTTGAAACTAGCGGGAGTTACAATGAGCAGTTCTTC. It encodes CSVETSGSYNEQFF.

The V call is TRBV7-9, the J call TRBJ2-1; D is ambiguous. The germline V gene encodes CDR1 SEHNR and CDR2 FQNEAQ (reference sequence). Trimming removed 5 bases from V and 10 bases from J, with 15 bases in between. This CDR3 has 13 amino acids. DNA of the CDR3: TGTGCCAGCAGCCCACGCAGTTCTTGGGAGCAGTTCTTC. This translates into CASSPRSSWEQFF. Full variable domain (outside the CDR3, taken from reference TRBV7-9 and TRBJ2-1): DTGVSQNPRHKITKRGQNVTFRCDPISEHNRLYWYRQTLGQGPEFLTYFQNEAQLEKSRLLSDRFSAERPKGSFSTLEIQRTEQGDSAMYLCASSPRSSWEQFFGPGTRLTVL.

This clone was seen only once. The chain recombines TRBV5-1 with TRBJ2-7, with a tentative D call TRBD1 (6 bases). Trimming removed 4 bases from V and 0 bases from J, with 14 bases in between. This CDR3 contains 15 residues. Germline CDR1 reads SGHRS; CDR2 reads YFSETQ. CDR3 amino acids: CASSRPRDNSYEQYF. For the CDR3, the DNA is TGCGCCAGCAGCCGGCCCCGGGACAACTCCTACGAGCAGTACTTC.

The chain employs TRBV29-1 and TRBJ2-3; 8 bases map to TRBD2. Germline assignment: CDR1 SQVTM and CDR2 ANQGSEA. The CDR3 loop spans 13 amino acids. J was trimmed by 5 bases and V by 4 bases; bases with no gene match: 5. Written as DNA, the CDR3 is TGCAGCGTTGCGGCGGGGGGCGGAGATACGCAGTATTTT. Translation gives CSVAAGGGDTQYF.

The rearrangement uses TRBV2 and TRBJ2-7; D tentatively fits TRBD1 or TRBD2 (5 bases each). The CDR3 consists of 14 residues. The germline CDR1 and CDR2 sequences are SNHLY and FYNNEI. V lost 4 bases and J 3 bases, leaving 13 bases between the germline ends. Here the CDR3 DNA reads TGTGCCAGCAGTGGGGACGAGGGTGGCTACGAGCAGTACTTC. Translation gives CASSGDEGGYEQYF.

V usage is TRBV5-1 and J usage is TRBJ2-7; tentatively, D is TRBD1 or TRBD2 (5 bases each). Germline CDR1 SGHRS, CDR2 YFSETQ. The CDR3 has 17 residues. V lost 2 bases and J lost 7, with 25 bases in between. In DNA form, the CDR3 reads TGCGCCAGCAGCTTCACTAGGATGGGACGAATCTTGGGTGAGCAGTACTTC. This sequence encodes CASSFTRMGRILGEQYF.

The CDR3 DNA reads as TGTGCCAGCAGAACCGGGACACGGTACCAAGAGACCCAGTACTTC. This codes for CASRTGTRYQETQYF. The gene calls are TRBV6-5 and TRBJ2-5; a weak D match, TRBD1 (6 bases). Trimming left V 6 bases short and J 0 bases short, with 14 bases between. Germline assignment: CDR1 MNHEY and CDR2 SVGAGI. The CDR3 contains 15 residues.

The chain joins TRBV6-1 to TRBJ2-1; no definite D call. The CDR3 has 15 residues. Germline V gives CDR1 MNHNS, CDR2 SASEGT. Trimming removed 5 bases at V and 0 bases at J, with 11 bases between. The CDR3 loop reads CASSRAVSSYNEQFF. The CDR3 DNA reads TGTGCCAGCAGTCGGGCAGTAAGCTCCTACAATGAGCAGTTCTTC.

The V gene is TRBV7-9, the J gene TRBJ2-5; D call uncertain. This CDR3 comprises 11 residues. The germline CDR1 and CDR2 sequences are SEHNR and FQNEAQ (reference sequence). V was trimmed by 6 bases and J by 3 bases, leaving 5 bases between them. CDR3 bases: TGTGCCAGCAGATACGAAGAGACCCAGTACTTC. Its protein is CASRYEETQYF.

This clone occurred once. The chain recombines TRBV27 with TRBJ1-4; D not certain. This CDR3 contains 15 residues. CDR1 MNHEY and CDR2 SMNVEV come from the germline V gene (reference sequence). V was pared by 8 bases and J by 5 bases, with 18 bases between. CDR3 DNA sequence: TGTGCCAGCGGGCGGAACGAACGGCCGAATGAAAAACTGTTTTTT. It is translated as CASGRNERPNEKLFF.

This chain connects TRBV7-9 to TRBJ2-7, with D possibly matching TRBD1 (6 bases). Deletions cut 6 bases from V and 4 bases from J, with 16 bases between. CDR1 and CDR2 (germline): SEHNR, FQNEAQ (reference sequence). The CDR3 has 14 amino acids. The CDR3 here is CASRPQQGSYEQYF. The CDR3 region has the DNA TGTGCCAGCAGGCCCCAACAGGGATCGTACGAGCAGTACTTC. The variable domain in full, with the rest retrieved from reference TRBV7-9 and TRBJ2-7, is DTGVSQNPRHKITKRGQNVTFRCDPISEHNRLYWYRQTLGQGPEFLTYFQNEAQLEKSRLLSDRFSAERPKGSFSTLEIQRTEQGDSAMYLCASRPQQGSYEQYFGPGTRLTVT.